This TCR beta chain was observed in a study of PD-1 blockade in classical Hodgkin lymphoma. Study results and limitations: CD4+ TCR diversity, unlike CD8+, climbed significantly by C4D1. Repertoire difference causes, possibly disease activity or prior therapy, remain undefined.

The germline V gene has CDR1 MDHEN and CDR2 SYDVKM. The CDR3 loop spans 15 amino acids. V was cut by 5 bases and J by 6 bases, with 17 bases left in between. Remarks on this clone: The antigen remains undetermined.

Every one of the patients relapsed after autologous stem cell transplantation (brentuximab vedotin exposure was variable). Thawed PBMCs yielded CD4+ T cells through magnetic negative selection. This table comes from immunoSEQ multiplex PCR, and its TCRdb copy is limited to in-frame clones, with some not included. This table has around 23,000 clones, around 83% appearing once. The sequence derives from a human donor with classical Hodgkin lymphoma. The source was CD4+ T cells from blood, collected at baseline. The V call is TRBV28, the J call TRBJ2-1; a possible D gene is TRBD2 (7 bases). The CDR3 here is CASSPPPRGANEQFF. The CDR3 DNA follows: TGTGCCAGCAGTCCTCCCCCCCGGGGGGCCAATGAGCAGTTCTTC. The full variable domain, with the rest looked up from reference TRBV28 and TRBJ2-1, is DVKVTQSSRYLVKRTGEKVFLECVQDMDHENMFWYRQDPGLGLRLIYFSYDVKMKEKGDIPEGYSVSREKKERFSLILESASTNQTSMYLCASSPPPRGANEQFFGPGTRLTVL.